This T cell receptor (beta chain) was captured in a study of T cell responses to AZD1222 COVID-19 vaccine. Using immunoSEQ multiplex PCR, the repertoire was profiled, and TCRdb retains in-frame clones only, with some absent. Of 100,000 to 150,000 clones in the sample, 91% were seen once. Note on this clone: Its antigen remains unknown.

Overall study results and limits: Spike-specific TCR breadth and depth were elevated following two AZD1222 doses.

Trimming removed 3 bases from V and 5 bases from J; junction bases left unmatched: 3. Germline loops: CDR1 MNHEY, CDR2 SMNVEV (reference sequence). This CDR3 comprises 14 residues. This TCR was recovered from an adult who received the AZD1222 COVID-19 vaccine. The source material was peripheral blood, sampled 28 days after the second AZD1222 dose. The rearrangement joins TRBV27 to TRBJ2-2; 7 nucleotides align to TRBD2. The CDR3 loop is CASSFGGGTGELFF. The CDR3 bases are TGTGCCAGCAGTTTTGGGGGGGGGACCGGGGAGCTGTTTTTT.